The source of this TCR beta chain is a study of CD8 T cells in Susac syndrome. Points from the study as a whole: As the study acknowledged, the number of individuals in its TCR sequencing and HLA analysis was relatively small.

Random hexamers served to reverse transcribe about 0.5 to 1 ug RNA. A multiplex approach, immunoSEQ multiplex PCR, amplified TCR beta CDR3 across 54 Vbeta and 13 Jbeta. TCRdb redid the calling of the immunoSEQ multiplex PCR reads with MiXCR, one entry per CDR3 protein. The sample shows roughly 160,000 distinct CDR3 sequences, about 95% of them seen only once. Notes on this clonotype: Its antigen is unknown.

In germline, CDR1 is SNHLY, CDR2 FYNNEI. This CDR3 contains 12 residues. V lost 6 bases, J lost 3 bases, and 8 bases lay in between. Sample: CD4+ T cells from PBMCs. The sequence was obtained from a human donor in good health. V gene TRBV2 combines with J gene TRBJ1-2; D uncertain. The CDR3 DNA follows: TGTGCCAGCAGGCAGGCTGACTATGGCTACACCTTC. Translation: CASRQADYGYTF. The full variable domain, completed using reference TRBV2 and TRBJ1-2, is EPEVTQTPSHQVTQMGQEVILRCVPISNHLYFYWYRQILGQKVEFLVSFYNNEISEKSEIFDDQFSVERPDGSNFTLKIRSTKLEDSAMYFCASRQADYGYTFGSGTRLTVV.